The present TCR beta chain was sequenced within a study of technical replicates of blood from a handful of donors. This clone came up once. Assay: immunoSEQ multiplex PCR; the TCRdb copy retains only in-frame clones and omits some. The sample has 70,000 or so clones; about nine tenths are singletons. With 1 base clipped from V and 2 bases from J, the junction kept 10 bases outside the gene matches. Germline V gives CDR1 SGHNT, CDR2 YENEEA. The length of the CDR3 is 17 residues. Sequencing was carried out using T cells isolated from PBMCs. The TCR was taken from a human donor in good health. Some clones in this sample may be carry-over from other donors' samples. The chain carries TRBV11-3 and TRBJ2-5; TRBD1 agrees at 7 bases. CDR3 nucleotides: TGTGCCAGCAGCTTAGCCCCACCGGACAGGTGGCAAGAGACCCAGTACTTC. It specifies CASSLAPPDRWQETQYF.